This TCR beta chain stems from a study of regulatory T cells in long-lasting Graves disease. Points from the study as a whole: Persistent Graves' patients showed less TCR diversity than newly diagnosed ones. Tissue studied was limited to peripheral blood, excluding thyroid tissue.

Regarding time point: persistent/refractory GD, antithyroid drugs over 5 years with positive TRAb. RNA from PBMCs was the source of the TCR library. The patients included were those that came from an endocrinology department in Xi'an, China. Sequencing libraries for TCR beta were prepared with iRepertoire HTBI primers and Arm-PCR of CDR3 regions. TCRdb reanalysed the multiplex PCR reads using MiXCR and keeps one entry per CDR3 protein. The profile shows about 470,000 distinct CDR3 sequences, 20% to 25% of them singletons. This clonotype was counted at least ten times. Antigen unknown. This CDR3 spans 15 amino acids. Germline V gene sequence: CDR1 SGHAT, CDR2 FQNNGV. The ends were cut back, 0 bases at V and 5 bases at J, with 10 bases in the middle.

Material: peripheral blood mononuclear cells (PBMCs), obtained when the disease was refractory, from a patient treated with antithyroid drugs. The chain is built from TRBV11-2 and TRBJ2-2; D might be TRBD1 (5 bases). The clonotype was recovered from a female donor with Graves disease. This CDR3 is CASSLDRVGTGELFF. DNA for the CDR3: TGTGCCAGCAGCTTAGACAGGGTGGGGACCGGGGAGCTGTTTTTT.